This T cell receptor beta chain was found in a study of tumor-infiltrating lymphocytes in localized non-small cell lung cancer. Study-level background: Several tumor histologies, both smoking statuses, and some post-neoadjuvant chemotherapy samples were included. Whole-study results and caveats: Tumors had more T cell infiltration than uninvolved lung, per TCRbeta sequencing and CD3 counts. Immunotypes IM1 and IM2 had similar TCR-derived T-cell fractions.

Profiled with immunoSEQ multiplex PCR; TCRdb holds only in-frame clones, not every one. The sample includes 11,000 to 15,000 clones, roughly 79% seen only once; the top ten take roughly 2.7%. This CDR3 contains 15 residues. Germline CDR1 is SGHDT and CDR2 is YYEEEE. The V and J ends lost 3 bases and 2 bases respectively, with 15 bases between them. In regard to this clone: Its antigen is unidentified.

Specimen: lung tumor tissue. The TCR was taken from a human donor with non-small cell lung cancer. The V call is TRBV5-6, the J call TRBJ2-7; perhaps TRBD2 as D (6 bases). The CDR3 spells CASSSRGMKAYEQYF. CDR3 DNA: TGTGCCAGCAGCTCCCGGGGGATGAAGGCCTACGAGCAGTACTTC. Drawing the rest from reference TRBV5-6 and TRBJ2-7, the complete variable domain is DAGVTQSPTHLIKTRGQQVTLRCSPKSGHDTVSWYQQALGQGPQFIFQYYEEEERQRGNFPDRFSGHQFPNYSSELNVNALLLGDSALYLCASSSRGMKAYEQYFGPGTRLTVT.